Described below is a single T cell receptor (beta chain) sequence and its context. The antigen remains unidentified. This may stem from a read error, because a much larger clone lies one nucleotide away. The CDR3 runs 15 residues. CDR1 is SEHNR and CDR2 is FQNEAQ in the germline V gene (reference sequence). This entry belongs to a study of molecular identifiers for immune sequencing clone quantification. Across the whole study: The replicate experiment used RNA from roughly 18,000 or 92,000 naive CD8 cells. This RNA was split into five aliquots, and four of them were sequenced. The study's findings and limits: Even with some 990,000 naive cells present, spiked Jurkat TCR RNA from one cell was reportedly detectable.

Previously published methods and listed TCR primers were used for the bulk TCR libraries. TCRdb called the PCR reads again in MiXCR, with one record for every CDR3 protein. The data contain over 300,000 distinct CDR3 sequences, roughly a quarter of them singletons. Naive CD8 libraries came from approximately 20,000 to 1,000,000 sorted cells with 10%, 30% or 50% RNA. The chain recombines TRBV7-9 with TRBJ1-1; D may be TRBD1 (5 bases). The TCR sequence derives from a human donor in good health. Some libraries in this study had Jurkat cell RNA spiked in. Sequenced input: naive CD8+ T cells from blood, with Jurkat cell RNA spiked in. Sample subset: FACS-sorted CD8+CD4-CCR7+CD45RA+ naive T cells. In DNA form, the CDR3 reads TGTGCCAGCAGCCATAATAGCGGGGCCCGGGCTGAAGCTTCCTTT. Translation: CASSHNSGARAEASF.